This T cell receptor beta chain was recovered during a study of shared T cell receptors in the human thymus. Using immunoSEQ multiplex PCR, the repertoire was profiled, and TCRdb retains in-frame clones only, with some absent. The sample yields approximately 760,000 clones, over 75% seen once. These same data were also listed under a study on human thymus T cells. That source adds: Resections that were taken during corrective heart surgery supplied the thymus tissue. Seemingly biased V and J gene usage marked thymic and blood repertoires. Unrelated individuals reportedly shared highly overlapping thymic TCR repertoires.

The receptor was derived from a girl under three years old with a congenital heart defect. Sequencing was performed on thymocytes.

The CDR3 DNA reads TGTGCCATCAGCCATCGAGGGGGACAGGGGGTTCAGCCCCAGCATTTT. Protein product: CAISHRGGQGVQPQHF. The genes are TRBV10-3 and TRBJ1-5; 11 nucleotides line up with TRBD1. Germline CDR1 and CDR2: ENHRY and SYGVKD. V trimming: 6 bases; J trimming: 6 bases; junction bases outside the gene matches: 10. The CDR3 runs 16 residues.